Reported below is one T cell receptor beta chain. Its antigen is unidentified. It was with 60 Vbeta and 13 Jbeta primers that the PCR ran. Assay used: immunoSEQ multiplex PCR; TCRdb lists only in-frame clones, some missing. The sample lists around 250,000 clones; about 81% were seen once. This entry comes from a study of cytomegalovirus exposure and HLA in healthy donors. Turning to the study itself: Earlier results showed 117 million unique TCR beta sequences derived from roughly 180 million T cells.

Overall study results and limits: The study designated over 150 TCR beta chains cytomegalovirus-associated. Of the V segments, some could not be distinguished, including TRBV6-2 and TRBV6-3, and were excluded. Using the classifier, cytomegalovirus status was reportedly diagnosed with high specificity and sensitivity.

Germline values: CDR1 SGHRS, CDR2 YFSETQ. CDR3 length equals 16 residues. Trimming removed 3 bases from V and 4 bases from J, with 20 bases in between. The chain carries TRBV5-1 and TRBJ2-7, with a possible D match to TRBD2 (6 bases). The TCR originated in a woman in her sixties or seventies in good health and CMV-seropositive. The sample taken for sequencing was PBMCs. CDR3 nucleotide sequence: TGCGCCAGCAGCTCCCGGACGGACTACGGCGGGTACGAGCAGTACTTC. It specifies CASSSRTDYGGYEQYF.